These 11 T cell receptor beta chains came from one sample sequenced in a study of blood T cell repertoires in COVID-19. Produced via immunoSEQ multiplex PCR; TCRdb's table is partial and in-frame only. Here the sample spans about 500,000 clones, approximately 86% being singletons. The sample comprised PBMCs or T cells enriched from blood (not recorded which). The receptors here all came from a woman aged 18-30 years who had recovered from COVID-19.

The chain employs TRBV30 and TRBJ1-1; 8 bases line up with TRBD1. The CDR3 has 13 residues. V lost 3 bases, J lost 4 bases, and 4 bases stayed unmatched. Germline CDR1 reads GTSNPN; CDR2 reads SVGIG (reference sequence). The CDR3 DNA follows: TGTGCCTGGAGCACAGGGGGAACCACTGAAGCTTTCTTT. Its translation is CAWSTGGTTEAFF. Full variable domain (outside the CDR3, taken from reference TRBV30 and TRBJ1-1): SQTIHQWPATLVQPVGSPLSLECTVEGTSNPNLYWYRQAAGRGLQLLFYSVGIGQISSEVPQNLSASRPQDRQFILSSKKLLLSDSGFYLCAWSTGGTTEAFFGQGTRLTVV.

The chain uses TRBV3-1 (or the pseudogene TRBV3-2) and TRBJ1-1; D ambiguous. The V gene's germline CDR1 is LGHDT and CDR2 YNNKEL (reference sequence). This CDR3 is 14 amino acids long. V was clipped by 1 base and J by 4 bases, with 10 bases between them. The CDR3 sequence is CASSQVRSATEAFF. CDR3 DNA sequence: TGTGCCAGCAGCCAAGTTCGCAGCGCCACTGAAGCTTTCTTT.

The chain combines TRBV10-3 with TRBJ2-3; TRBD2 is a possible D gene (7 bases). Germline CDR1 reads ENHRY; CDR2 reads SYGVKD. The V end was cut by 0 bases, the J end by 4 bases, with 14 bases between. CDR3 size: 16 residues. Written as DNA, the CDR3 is TGTGCCATCAGTGAGTCGGGGGGGCCCGCCCCAGATACGCAGTATTTT. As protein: CAISESGGPAPDTQYF.

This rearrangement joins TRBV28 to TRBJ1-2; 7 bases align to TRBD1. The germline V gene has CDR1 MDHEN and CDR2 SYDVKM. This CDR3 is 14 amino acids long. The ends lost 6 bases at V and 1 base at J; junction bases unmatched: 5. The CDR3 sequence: CASREGGGNYGYTF. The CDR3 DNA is TGTGCCAGCAGGGAAGGGGGCGGTAACTATGGCTACACCTTC.

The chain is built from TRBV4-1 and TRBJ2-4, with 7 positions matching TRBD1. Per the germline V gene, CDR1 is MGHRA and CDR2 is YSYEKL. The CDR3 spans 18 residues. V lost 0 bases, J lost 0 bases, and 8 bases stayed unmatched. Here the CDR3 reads CASSQEWTGSLAKNIQYF. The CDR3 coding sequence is TGCGCCAGCAGCCAAGAGTGGACAGGCAGCCTAGCCAAAAACATTCAGTACTTC.

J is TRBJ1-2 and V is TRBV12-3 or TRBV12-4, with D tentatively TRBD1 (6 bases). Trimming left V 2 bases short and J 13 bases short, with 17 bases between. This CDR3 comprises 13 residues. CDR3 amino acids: CASSLLVGGAPTF. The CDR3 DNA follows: TGTGCCAGCAGTTTATTGGTGGGGGGGGCCCCCACCTTC.

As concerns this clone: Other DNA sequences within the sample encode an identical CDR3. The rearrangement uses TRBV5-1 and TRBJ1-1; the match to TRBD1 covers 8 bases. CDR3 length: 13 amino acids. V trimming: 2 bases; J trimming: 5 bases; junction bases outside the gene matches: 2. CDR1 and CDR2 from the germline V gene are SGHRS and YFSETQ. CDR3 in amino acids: CASSLTGGTEAFF. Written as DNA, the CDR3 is TGCGCCAGCAGCTTAACAGGGGGGACTGAAGCTTTCTTT.

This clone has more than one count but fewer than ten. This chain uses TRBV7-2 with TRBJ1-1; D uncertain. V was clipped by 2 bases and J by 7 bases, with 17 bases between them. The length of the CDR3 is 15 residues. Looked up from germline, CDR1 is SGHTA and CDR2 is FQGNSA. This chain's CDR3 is CASSLQLRQRNEAFF. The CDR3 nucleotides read TGTGCCAGCAGCTTACAGTTGAGGCAGCGGAATGAAGCTTTCTTT.

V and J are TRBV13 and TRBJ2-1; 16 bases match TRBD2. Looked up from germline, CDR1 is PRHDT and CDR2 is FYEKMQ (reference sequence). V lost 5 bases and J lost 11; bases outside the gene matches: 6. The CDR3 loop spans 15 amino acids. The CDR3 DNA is TGTGCCAGCAGCCCCGGGACTAGCGGGGGGGTAAAGCAGTTCTTC. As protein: CASSPGTSGGVKQFF.

The DNA for the CDR3 is TGTGCCAGCAGCATGACAGGGGCGGACACTGAAGCTTTCTTT. It translates to CASSMTGADTEAFF. The chain is built from TRBV5-6 and TRBJ1-1, with TRBD1 matching 8 bases. Germline loops: CDR1 SGHDT, CDR2 YYEEEE. Losses at the gene ends were 4 bases for V and 3 bases for J; bases not matched to a gene: 5. This CDR3 has 14 residues.

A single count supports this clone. The chain's CDR3 is CASSFPPRGSSHEKLFF. The CDR3 bases are TGTGCCAGCAGTTTTCCCCCAAGAGGGTCCTCGCATGAAAAACTGTTTTTT. This chain connects TRBV28 to TRBJ1-4, with D unresolved. From germline, CDR1 is MDHEN and CDR2 SYDVKM. The CDR3 has 17 residues. Trimming removed 3 bases at V and 6 bases at J, with 20 bases between.